This TCR beta chain was captured by sequencing in a study of STAT5B mutations in CD4+ large granular lymphocyte leukemia. Between the trimmed V and J ends, which lost 7 bases and 3 bases, there was a span of 16 bases. There are 14 residues in the CDR3. Germline CDR1 MNHNS, CDR2 SASEGT. Sequencing used immunoSEQ multiplex PCR; TCRdb keeps in-frame clones, though not all of them. The table records 23,000 or so clones, roughly 76% of them present only once. The chain is built from TRBV6-1 and TRBJ2-7; possibly TRBD2 for D (6 bases). The receptor was derived from a human donor in good health. The source material was CD4+ T cells from blood buffy coats. CDR3 nucleotide sequence: TGTGCCAGCACGGAGCGGGCAGGGTTCTACGAGCAGTACTTC. As protein: CASTERAGFYEQYF.